The T cell receptor beta chain under discussion was sequenced for a study of blood T cell repertoires in COVID-19. Under the authors' procedure: Amplifying reference gene primers gave estimates of nucleated cell counts. Produced via immunoSEQ multiplex PCR; TCRdb's table is partial and in-frame only. V, J and clone size derive from that table, while D and trimming were established from the DNA sequence. Of a few hundred thousand clones listed, roughly 90% are singletons. There are 15 residues in the CDR3. CDR1 MNHEY and CDR2 SVGAGI come from the germline V gene. With 6 bases clipped from V and 1 base from J, the junction kept 6 bases outside the gene matches.

This clonotype was obtained from a woman in her thirties or forties with COVID-19, enrolled during active disease. The sample consisted of peripheral blood. The rearrangement links TRBV6-5 to TRBJ2-3; 8 bases fit TRBD2. The CDR3 sequence: CASSRTAGGTDTQYF. The CDR3 DNA reads as TGTGCCAGCAGCCGAACAGCGGGGGGCACAGATACGCAGTATTTT.